The present T cell receptor (beta chain) was sequenced within a study of blood T cell repertoires in COVID-19. Overall study: COVID-19 samples collected from the United States, Italy and Spain covered acute and convalescent phases. PBMCs, B-cell-depleted T cells, or T cells provided the cDNA or gDNA that made up the material.

The CDR3 extends over 15 amino acids. Germline lookup yields CDR1 SNHLY and CDR2 FYNNEI. Trimming cost V 8 bases and J 7 bases; bases outside gene matches: 9. Original analysis: Amplified reference gene primers provided the basis for estimating nucleated cell counts. TCRdb's table, derived via immunoSEQ multiplex PCR, lists solely in-frame clones and lacks some. V and J calls and clone size are as listed in that table; D and trimming were resolved from the DNA. The sample carries under 150,000 clones, around 85% recorded once. Material: peripheral blood. The rearrangement uses TRBV2 and TRBJ1-6; the match to TRBD1 covers 9 bases. The clonotype was recovered from a human donor in a cohort sampled during active COVID-19. The CDR3 coding sequence is TGTGCCAGCTGCACAAATGGACAGGGGAATTCACCCCTCCACTTT. Amino acids: CASCTNGQGNSPLHF.